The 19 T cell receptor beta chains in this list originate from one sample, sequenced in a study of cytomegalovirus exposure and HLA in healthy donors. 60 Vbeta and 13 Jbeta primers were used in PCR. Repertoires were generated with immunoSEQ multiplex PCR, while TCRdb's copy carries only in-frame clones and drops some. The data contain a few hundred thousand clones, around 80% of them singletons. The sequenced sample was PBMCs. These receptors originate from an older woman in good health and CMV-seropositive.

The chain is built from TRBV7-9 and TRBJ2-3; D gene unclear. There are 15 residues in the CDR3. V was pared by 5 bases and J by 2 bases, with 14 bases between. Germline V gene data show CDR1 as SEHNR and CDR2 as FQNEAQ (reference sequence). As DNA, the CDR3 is TGTGCCAGCAGCCTAAACCTTCGACTCACAGATACGCAGTATTTT. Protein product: CASSLNLRLTDTQYF.

Written as DNA, the CDR3 is TGCGCCAGCAGCCTCCGGGACAGGTTTAATTCACCCCTCCACTTT. Translation gives CASSLRDRFNSPLHF. The V and J genes are TRBV4-1 and TRBJ1-6, with 8 nucleotides matching TRBD1. The CDR3 covers 15 residues. Germline CDR1 MGHRA, CDR2 YSYEKL. J was trimmed by 6 bases and V by 4 bases; bases with no gene match: 5.

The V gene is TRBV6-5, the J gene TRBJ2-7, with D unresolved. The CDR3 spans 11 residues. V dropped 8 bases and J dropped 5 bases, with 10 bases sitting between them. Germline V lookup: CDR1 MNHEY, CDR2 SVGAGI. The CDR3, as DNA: TGTGCCAGCGACACTTGGAACGAGCAGTACTTC. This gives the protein CASDTWNEQYF.

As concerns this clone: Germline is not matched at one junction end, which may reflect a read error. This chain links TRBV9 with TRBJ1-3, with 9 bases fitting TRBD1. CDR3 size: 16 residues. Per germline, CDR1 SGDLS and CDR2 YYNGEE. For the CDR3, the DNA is TGTGCCAGCAGCGTAGGATTTTTGACAGGGGGAAGCACCATATATTTT. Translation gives CASSVGFLTGGSTIYF.

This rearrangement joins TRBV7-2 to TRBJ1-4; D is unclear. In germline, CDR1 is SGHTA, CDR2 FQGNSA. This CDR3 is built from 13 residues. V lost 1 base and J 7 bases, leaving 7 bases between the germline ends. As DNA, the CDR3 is TGTGCCAGCAGCTTAGGGGCGTCTGAAAAACTGTTTTTT. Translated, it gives CASSLGASEKLFF.

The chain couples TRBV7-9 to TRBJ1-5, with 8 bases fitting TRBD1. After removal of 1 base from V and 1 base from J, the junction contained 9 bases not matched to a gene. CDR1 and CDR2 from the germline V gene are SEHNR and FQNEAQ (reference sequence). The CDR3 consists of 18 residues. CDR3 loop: CASSLVVHRGGSNQPQHF. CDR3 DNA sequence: TGTGCCAGCAGCTTAGTTGTACACAGGGGGGGGAGCAATCAGCCCCAGCATTTT. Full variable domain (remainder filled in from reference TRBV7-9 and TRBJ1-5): DTGVSQNPRHKITKRGQNVTFRCDPISEHNRLYWYRQTLGQGPEFLTYFQNEAQLEKSRLLSDRFSAERPKGSFSTLEIQRTEQGDSAMYLCASSLVVHRGGSNQPQHFGDGTRLSIL.

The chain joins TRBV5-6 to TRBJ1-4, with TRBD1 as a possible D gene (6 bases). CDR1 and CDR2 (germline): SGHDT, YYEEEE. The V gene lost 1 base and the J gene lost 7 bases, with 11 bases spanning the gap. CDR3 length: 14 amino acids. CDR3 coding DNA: TGTGCCAGCAGCTTGCGGGGGGCTGTTGAAAAACTGTTTTTT. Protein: CASSLRGAVEKLFF. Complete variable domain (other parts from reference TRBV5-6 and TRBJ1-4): DAGVTQSPTHLIKTRGQQVTLRCSPKSGHDTVSWYQQALGQGPQFIFQYYEEEERQRGNFPDRFSGHQFPNYSSELNVNALLLGDSALYLCASSLRGAVEKLFFGSGTQLSVL.

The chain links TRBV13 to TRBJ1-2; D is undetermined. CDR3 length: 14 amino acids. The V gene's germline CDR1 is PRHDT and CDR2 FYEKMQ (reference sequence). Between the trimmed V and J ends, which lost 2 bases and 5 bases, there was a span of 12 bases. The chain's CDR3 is CASSLRENDYGYTF. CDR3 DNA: TGTGCCAGCAGCTTACGCGAAAACGATTATGGCTACACCTTC.

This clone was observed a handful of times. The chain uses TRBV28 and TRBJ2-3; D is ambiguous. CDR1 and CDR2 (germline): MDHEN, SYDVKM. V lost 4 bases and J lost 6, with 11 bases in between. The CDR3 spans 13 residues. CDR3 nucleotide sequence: TGTGCCAGCAGTTCTTCCCGTATGGATACGCAGTATTTT. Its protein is CASSSSRMDTQYF.

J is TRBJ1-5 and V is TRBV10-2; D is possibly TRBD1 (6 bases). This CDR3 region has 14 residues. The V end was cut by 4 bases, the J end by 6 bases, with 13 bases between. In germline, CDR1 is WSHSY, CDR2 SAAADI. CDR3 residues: CASSVGRGGQPQHF. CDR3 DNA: TGCGCCAGCAGTGTAGGCAGGGGCGGTCAGCCCCAGCATTTT.

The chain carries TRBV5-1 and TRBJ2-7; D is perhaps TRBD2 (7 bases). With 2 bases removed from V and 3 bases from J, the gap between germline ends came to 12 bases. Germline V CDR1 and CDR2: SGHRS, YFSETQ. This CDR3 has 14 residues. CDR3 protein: CASSFGGGGYEQYF. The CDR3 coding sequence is TGCGCCAGCAGCTTTGGGGGCGGGGGCTACGAGCAGTACTTC.

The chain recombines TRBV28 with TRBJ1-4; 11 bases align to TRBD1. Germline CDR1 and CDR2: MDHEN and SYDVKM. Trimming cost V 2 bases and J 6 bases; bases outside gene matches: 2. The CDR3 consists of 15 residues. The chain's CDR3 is CASSLGTGGYEKLFF. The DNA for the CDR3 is TGTGCCAGCAGTTTAGGGACAGGGGGGTATGAAAAACTGTTTTTT.

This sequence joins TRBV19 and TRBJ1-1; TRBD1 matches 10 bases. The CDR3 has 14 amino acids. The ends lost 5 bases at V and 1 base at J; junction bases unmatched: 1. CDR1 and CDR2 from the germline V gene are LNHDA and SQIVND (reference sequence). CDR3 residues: CASSRDRGNTEAFF. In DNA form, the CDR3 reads TGTGCCAGTAGTCGGGACAGGGGGAACACTGAAGCTTTCTTT.

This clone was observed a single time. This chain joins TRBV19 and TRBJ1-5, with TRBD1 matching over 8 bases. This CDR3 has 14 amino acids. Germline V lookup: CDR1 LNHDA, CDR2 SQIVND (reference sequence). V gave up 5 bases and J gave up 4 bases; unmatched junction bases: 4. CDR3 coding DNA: TGTGCCAGTAGTCCGGGACAGGCGAATCAGCCCCAGCATTTT. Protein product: CASSPGQANQPQHF.

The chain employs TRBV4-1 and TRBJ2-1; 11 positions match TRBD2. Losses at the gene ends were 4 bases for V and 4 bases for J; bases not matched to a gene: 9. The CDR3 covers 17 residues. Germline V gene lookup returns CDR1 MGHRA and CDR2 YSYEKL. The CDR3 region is CASSPGLAGGQYNEQFF. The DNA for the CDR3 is TGCGCCAGCAGCCCGGGGCTAGCGGGAGGACAGTACAATGAGCAGTTCTTC.

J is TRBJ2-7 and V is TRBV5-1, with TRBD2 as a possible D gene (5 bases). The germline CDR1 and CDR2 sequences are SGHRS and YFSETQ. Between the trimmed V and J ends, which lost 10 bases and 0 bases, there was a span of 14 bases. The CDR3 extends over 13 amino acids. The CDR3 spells CAERSRSSYEQYF. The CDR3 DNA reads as TGCGCCGAGCGGTCCAGGAGCTCCTACGAGCAGTACTTC.

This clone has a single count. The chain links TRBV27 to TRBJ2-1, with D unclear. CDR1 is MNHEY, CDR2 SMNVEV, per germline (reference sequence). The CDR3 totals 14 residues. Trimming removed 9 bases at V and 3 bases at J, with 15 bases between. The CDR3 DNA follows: TGTGCCAGTTGGGCCGACGGATACTACAATGAGCAGTTCTTC. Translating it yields CASWADGYYNEQFF.

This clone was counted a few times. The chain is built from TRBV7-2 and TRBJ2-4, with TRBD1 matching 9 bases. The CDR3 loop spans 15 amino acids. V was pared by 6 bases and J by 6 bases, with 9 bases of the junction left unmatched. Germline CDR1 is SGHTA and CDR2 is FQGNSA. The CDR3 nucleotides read TGTGCCAGCAGTTCCGGACAGGGGCGCGTAAACATTCAGTACTTC. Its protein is CASSSGQGRVNIQYF.

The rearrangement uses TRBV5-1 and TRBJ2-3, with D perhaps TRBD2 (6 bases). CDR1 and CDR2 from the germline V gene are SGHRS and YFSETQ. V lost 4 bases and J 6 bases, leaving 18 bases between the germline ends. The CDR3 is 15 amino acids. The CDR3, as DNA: TGCGCCAGCAGCGGGGGTAGCGGCCCTCCCGATACGCAGTATTTT. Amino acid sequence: CASSGGSGPPDTQYF.